This T cell receptor beta chain stems from a study of T cells expressing NK-cell markers. From germline, CDR1 is LGHNT and CDR2 FRNRAP. The CDR3 runs 17 residues. TCRdb re-called the 5' RACE reads, yielding one record per CDR3 amino acid sequence without DNA. The sample includes 550,000 to 600,000 distinct CDR3 sequences. The TCR comes from a young man in good health. Sequenced: blood T cells: a sorted CD56 or NKG2C T cell subset, CD4+ or CD8+ T cells, or bulk PBMC T cells (not recorded which). The chain joins TRBV12-5 to TRBJ2-1; as DNA is missing, the TRBD2 call by TCRdb cannot be tested. CDR3 sequence: CASGSPAGAHPYNEQFF.